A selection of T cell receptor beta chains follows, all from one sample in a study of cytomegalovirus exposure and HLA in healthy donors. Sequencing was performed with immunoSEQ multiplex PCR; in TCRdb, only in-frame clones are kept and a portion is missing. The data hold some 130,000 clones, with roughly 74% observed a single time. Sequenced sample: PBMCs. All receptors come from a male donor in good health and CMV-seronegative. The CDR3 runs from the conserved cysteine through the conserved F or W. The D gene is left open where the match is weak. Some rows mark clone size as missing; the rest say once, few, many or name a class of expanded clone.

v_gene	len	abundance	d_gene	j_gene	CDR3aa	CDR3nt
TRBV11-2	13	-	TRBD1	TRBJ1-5	CASSATGNQPQHF	TGTGCCAGCAGCGCGACAGGGAATCAGCCCCAGCATTTT
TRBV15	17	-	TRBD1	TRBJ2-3	CATSRDPPGQGTDTQYF	TGTGCCACCAGCAGAGACCCCCCGGGACAGGGCACAGATACGCAGTATTTT
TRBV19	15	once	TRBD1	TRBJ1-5	CASSIAGGDNQPQHF	TGTGCCAGTAGTATAGCAGGGGGTGACAATCAGCCCCAGCATTTT
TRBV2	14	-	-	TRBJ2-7	CASTGAKSSYEQYF	TGTGCCAGCACAGGGGCCAAAAGCTCCTACGAGCAGTACTTC
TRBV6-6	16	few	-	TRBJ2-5	CASSYPETDTTETQYF	TGTGCCAGCAGTTACCCAGAGACAGATACAACAGAGACCCAGTACTTC
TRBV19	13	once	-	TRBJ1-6	CASSIGVERALHF	TGTGCCAGTAGTATAGGCGTCGAGAGAGCCCTCCACTTT
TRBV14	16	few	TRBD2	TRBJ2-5	CASSLIQGLGEETQYF	TGTGCCAGCAGCCTCATCCAGGGACTAGGGGAAGAGACCCAGTACTTC
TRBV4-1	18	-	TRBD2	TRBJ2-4	CASSQGLAGGPSKNIQYF	TGCGCCAGCAGCCAGGGACTAGCGGGGGGACCTAGCAAAAACATTCAGTACTTC
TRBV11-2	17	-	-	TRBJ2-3	CASSLPPGLRQPDTQYF	TGTGCCAGCAGCTTACCTCCAGGACTCCGTCAGCCAGATACGCAGTATTTT
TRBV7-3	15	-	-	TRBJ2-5	CASSLVGGLQETQYF	TGTGCCAGCAGCTTGGTGGGGGGGCTCCAAGAGACCCAGTACTTC
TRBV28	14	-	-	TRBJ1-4	CASSLRGYNEKLFF	TGTGCCAGCAGCCTAAGAGGGTATAATGAAAAACTGTTTTTT
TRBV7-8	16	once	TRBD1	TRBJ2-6	CASSSWTGNGANVLTF	TGTGCCAGCAGCTCGTGGACAGGGAATGGGGCCAACGTCCTGACTTTC
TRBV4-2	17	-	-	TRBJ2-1	CASSHPNPNSRNNEQFF	TGTGCCAGCAGCCACCCCAACCCTAACTCGCGGAACAATGAGCAGTTCTTC
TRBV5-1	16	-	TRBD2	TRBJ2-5	CASSLASSGGTETQYF	TGCGCCAGCAGCTTGGCATCTAGCGGGGGAACAGAGACCCAGTACTTC
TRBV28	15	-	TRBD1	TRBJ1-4	CASSLLGQGAEKLFF	TGTGCCAGCAGTTTATTGGGACAGGGGGCTGAAAAACTGTTTTTT
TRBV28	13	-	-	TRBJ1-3	CASQRGYGNTIYF	TGTGCCAGCCAACGGGGGTATGGAAACACCATATATTTT
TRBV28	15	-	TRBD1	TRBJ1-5	CASRGQGGSNQPQHF	TGTGCCAGCAGAGGACAGGGAGGTAGCAATCAGCCCCAGCATTTT
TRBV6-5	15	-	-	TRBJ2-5	CATHPYRADQETQYF	TGTGCCACCCACCCGTACAGGGCGGACCAAGAGACCCAGTACTTC
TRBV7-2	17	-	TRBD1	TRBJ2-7	CASSLDRGRINAGEQYF	TGTGCCAGCAGCTTGGACAGGGGGCGCATTAATGCGGGTGAGCAGTACTTC
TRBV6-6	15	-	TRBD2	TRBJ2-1	CASSVLAGGGTEQFF	TGTGCCAGCAGTGTCCTAGCGGGAGGGGGAACTGAGCAGTTCTTC
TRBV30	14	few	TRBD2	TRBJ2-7	CAWSVAGLFYEQYF	TGTGCCTGGAGTGTAGCGGGGCTATTCTACGAGCAGTACTTC
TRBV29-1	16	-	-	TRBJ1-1	CSVEANLKGRGTEAFF	TGCAGCGTTGAAGCCAACCTAAAAGGGCGCGGGACTGAAGCTTTCTTT
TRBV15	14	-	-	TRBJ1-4	CATSLQGPNEKLFF	TGTGCCACCAGCTTACAGGGCCCTAATGAAAAACTGTTTTTT
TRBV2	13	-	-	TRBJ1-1	CASETQGSTEAFF	TGTGCCAGCGAAACGCAGGGCAGCACTGAAGCTTTCTTT
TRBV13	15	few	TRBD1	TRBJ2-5	CASSLRTGGEETQYF	TGTGCCAGCAGCCTCCGGACAGGGGGCGAAGAGACCCAGTACTTC
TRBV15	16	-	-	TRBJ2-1	CATSRDRGGVFNEQFF	TGTGCCACCAGCAGAGATAGAGGGGGAGTGTTCAATGAGCAGTTCTTC
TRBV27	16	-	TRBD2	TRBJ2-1	CASSFFGGSSYNEQFF	TGTGCCAGCAGTTTCTTTGGCGGGAGCTCCTACAATGAGCAGTTCTTC
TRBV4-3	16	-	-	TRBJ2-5	CASSPGQGGVWETQYF	TGCGCCAGCAGCCCCGGACAGGGAGGGGTGTGGGAGACCCAGTACTTC
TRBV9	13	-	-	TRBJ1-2	CASSVGHQYGYTF	TGTGCCAGCAGCGTAGGCCATCAGTATGGCTACACCTTC
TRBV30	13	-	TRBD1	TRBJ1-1	CAWKDRANTEAFF	TGTGCCTGGAAGGACAGGGCGAACACTGAAGCTTTCTTT
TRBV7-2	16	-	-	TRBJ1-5	CASSLDAQGHNQPQHF	TGTGCCAGCAGCTTAGACGCCCAGGGTCACAATCAGCCCCAGCATTTT
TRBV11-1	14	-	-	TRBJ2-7	CASSSSLYPYEQYF	TGTGCCAGCAGCTCGAGCCTTTACCCCTACGAGCAGTACTTC
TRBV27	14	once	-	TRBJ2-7	CASSLTAGTREQYF	TGTGCCAGCAGTTTAACGGCAGGCACAAGGGAGCAGTACTTC
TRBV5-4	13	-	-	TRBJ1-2	CASSPGGNYGYTF	TGTGCCAGCAGCCCGGGAGGTAACTATGGCTACACCTTC
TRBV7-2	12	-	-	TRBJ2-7	CASSHPGYEQYF	TGTGCCAGCAGCCACCCGGGATACGAGCAGTACTTC
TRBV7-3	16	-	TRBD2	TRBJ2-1	CASSLGSGSSYNEQFF	TGTGCCAGCAGCTTAGGTAGCGGGAGCTCCTACAATGAGCAGTTCTTC
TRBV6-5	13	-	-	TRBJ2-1	CASSPGNHNEQFF	TGTGCCAGCAGTCCAGGTAACCACAATGAGCAGTTCTTC
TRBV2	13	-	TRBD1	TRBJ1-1	CASRDRVVSEAFF	TGTGCCAGCCGGGACAGGGTGGTTTCTGAAGCTTTCTTT
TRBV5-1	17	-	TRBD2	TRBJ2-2	CASSSPRAGVTTGELFF	TGCGCCAGCAGCTCCCCACGGGCGGGAGTTACCACCGGGGAGCTGTTTTTT
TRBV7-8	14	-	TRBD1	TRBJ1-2	CASSRGNTGDGYTF	TGTGCCAGCAGCAGGGGCAATACAGGGGATGGCTACACCTTC
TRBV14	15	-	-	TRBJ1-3	CASSQVGSSGNTIYF	TGTGCCAGCAGCCAAGTGGGCAGCTCTGGAAACACCATATATTTT
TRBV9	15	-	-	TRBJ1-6	CASSISGIPNSPLHF	TGTGCCAGCAGCATTTCAGGGATTCCGAATTCACCCCTCCACTTT
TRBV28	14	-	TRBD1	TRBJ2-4	CASSIPGQKNIQYF	TGTGCCAGCAGTATCCCGGGACAGAAAAACATTCAGTACTTC
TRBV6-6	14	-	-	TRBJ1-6	CASSPGHNNSPLHF	TGTGCCAGCAGCCCGGGACACAATAATTCACCCCTCCACTTT
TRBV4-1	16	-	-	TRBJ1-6	CASSREPGSYNSPLHF	TGCGCCAGCAGCCGGGAACCGGGATCCTATAATTCACCCCTCCACTTT
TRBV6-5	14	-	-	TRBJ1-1	CASSEPPRNTEAFF	TGTGCCAGCAGTGAACCCCCGAGGAACACTGAAGCTTTCTTT
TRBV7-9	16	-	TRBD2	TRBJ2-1	CASSPDAGTSLNEQFF	TGTGCCAGCAGCCCAGACGCGGGGACTAGTCTCAATGAGCAGTTCTTC